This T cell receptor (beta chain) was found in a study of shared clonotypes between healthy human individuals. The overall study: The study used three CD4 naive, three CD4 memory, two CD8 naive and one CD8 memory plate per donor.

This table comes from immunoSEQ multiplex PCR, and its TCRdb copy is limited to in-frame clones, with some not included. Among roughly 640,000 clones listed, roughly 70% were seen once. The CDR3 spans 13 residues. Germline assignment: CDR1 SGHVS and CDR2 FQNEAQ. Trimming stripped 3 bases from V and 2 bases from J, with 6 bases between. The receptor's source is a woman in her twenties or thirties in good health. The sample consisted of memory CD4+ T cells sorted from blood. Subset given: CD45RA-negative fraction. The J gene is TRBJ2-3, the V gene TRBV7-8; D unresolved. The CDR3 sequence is CASSFTITDTQYF. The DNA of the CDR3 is TGTGCCAGCAGCTTTACTATCACAGATACGCAGTATTTT.